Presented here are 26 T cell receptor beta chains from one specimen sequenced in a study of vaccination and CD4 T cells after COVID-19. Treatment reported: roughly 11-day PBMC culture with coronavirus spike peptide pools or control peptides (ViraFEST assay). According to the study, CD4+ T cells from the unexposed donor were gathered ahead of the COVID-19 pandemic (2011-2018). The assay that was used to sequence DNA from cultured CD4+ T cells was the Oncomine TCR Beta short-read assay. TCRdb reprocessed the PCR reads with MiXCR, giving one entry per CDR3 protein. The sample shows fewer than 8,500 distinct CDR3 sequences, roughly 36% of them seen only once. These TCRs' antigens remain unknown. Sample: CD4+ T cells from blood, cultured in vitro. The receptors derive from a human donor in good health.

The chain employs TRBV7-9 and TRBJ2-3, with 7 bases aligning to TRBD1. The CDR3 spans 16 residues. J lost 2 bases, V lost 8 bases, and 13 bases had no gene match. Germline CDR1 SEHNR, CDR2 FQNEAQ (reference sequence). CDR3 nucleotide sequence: TGTGCCAGCGCACGGCGAGGGGGCCCATCCACAGATACGCAGTATTTT. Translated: CASARRGGPSTDTQYF. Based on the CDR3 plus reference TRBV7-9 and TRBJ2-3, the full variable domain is DTGVSQNPRHKITKRGQNVTFRCDPISEHNRLYWYRQTLGQGPEFLTYFQNEAQLEKSRLLSDRFSAERPKGSFSTLEIQRTEQGDSAMYLCASARRGGPSTDTQYFGPGTRLTVL.

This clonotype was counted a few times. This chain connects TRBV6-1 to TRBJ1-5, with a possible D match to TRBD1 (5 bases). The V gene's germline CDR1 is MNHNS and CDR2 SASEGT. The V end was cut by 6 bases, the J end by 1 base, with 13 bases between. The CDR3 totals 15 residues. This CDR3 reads CASRAPGWSNQPQHF. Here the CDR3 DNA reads TGTGCCAGCAGGGCACCAGGGTGGAGCAATCAGCCCCAGCATTTT.

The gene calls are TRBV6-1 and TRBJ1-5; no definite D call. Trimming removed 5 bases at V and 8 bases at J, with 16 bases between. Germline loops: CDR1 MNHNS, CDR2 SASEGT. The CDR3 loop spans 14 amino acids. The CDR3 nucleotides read TGTGCCAGCAGTCCTGACATATGGTGGAAGCCCCAGCATTTT. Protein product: CASSPDIWWKPQHF.

The CDR3 here is CASSDDRGDNSPLHF. CDR3 bases: TGTGCCAGCAGTGACGATCGAGGGGACAATTCACCCCTCCACTTT. This chain links TRBV2 with TRBJ1-6; a weak D match, TRBD1 (5 bases). Trimming took off 3 bases at V and 7 bases at J, with 13 bases between the two ends. The length of the CDR3 is 15 residues. The germline CDR1 and CDR2 sequences are SNHLY and FYNNEI.

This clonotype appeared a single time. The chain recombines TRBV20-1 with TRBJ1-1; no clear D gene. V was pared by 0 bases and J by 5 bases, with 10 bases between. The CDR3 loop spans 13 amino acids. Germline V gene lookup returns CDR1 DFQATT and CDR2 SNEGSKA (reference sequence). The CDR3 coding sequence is TGCAGTGCTAGAGAGCCCGGGAGTACTGAAGCTTTCTTT. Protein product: CSAREPGSTEAFF.

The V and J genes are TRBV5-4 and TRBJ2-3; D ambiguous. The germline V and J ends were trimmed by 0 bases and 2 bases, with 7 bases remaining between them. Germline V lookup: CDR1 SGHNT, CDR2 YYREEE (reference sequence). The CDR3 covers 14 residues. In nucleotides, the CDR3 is TGTGCCAGCAGCTTGGAACAGTTCACAGATACGCAGTATTTT. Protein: CASSLEQFTDTQYF.

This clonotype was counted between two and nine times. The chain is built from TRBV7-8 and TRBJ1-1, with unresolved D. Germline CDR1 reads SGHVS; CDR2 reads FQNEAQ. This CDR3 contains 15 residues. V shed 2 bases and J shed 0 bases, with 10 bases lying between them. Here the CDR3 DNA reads TGTGCCAGCAGCTTAATACGTCGCATGAACACTGAAGCTTTCTTT. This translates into CASSLIRRMNTEAFF.

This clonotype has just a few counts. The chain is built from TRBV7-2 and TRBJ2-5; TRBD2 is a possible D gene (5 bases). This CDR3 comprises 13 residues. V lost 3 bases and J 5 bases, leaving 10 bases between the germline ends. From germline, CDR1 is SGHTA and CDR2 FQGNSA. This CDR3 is CASSFRRRETQYF. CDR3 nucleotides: TGTGCCAGCAGCTTTCGGAGGAGGGAGACCCAGTACTTC.

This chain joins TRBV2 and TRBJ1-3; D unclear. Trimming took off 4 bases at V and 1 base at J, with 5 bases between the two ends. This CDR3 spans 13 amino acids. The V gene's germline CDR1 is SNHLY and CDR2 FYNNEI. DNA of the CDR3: TGTGCCAGCAGTGTGGGTTCTGGAAACACCATATATTTT. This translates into CASSVGSGNTIYF.

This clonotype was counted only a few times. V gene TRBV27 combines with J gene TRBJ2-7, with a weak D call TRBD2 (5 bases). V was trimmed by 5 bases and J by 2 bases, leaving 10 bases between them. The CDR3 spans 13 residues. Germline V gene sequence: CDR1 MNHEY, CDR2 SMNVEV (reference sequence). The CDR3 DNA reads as TGTGCCAGCAGTCCCCTCGGGGCCTACGAGCAGTACTTC. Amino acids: CASSPLGAYEQYF.

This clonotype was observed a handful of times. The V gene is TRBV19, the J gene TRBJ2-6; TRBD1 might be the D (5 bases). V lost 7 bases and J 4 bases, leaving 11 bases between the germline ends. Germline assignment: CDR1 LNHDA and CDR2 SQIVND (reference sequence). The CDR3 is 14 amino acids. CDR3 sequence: CASNQGVGANVLTF. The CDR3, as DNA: TGTGCCAGTAATCAAGGGGTCGGGGCCAACGTCCTGACTTTC.

The chain's CDR3 is CASSSRGGEAPYGYTF. For the CDR3, the DNA is TGTGCCAGCAGCTCCCGCGGCGGGGAGGCTCCCTATGGCTACACCTTC. The chain carries TRBV7-9 and TRBJ1-2; D is unresolved. The V end lost 4 bases, the J end lost 4 bases, and 19 bases lay between the germline ends. The V gene's germline CDR1 is SEHNR and CDR2 FQNEAQ (reference sequence). CDR3 length: 16 residues.

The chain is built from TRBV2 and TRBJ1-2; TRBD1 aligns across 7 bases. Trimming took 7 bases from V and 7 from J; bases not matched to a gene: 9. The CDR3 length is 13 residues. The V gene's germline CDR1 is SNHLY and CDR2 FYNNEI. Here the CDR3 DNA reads TGTGCCAGCAATACAGGGGAGGCGCTTGGCTACACCTTC. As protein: CASNTGEALGYTF.

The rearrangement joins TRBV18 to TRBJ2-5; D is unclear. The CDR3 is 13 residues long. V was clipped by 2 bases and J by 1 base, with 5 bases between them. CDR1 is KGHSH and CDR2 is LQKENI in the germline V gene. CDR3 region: CASSPGFQETQYF. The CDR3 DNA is TGTGCCAGCTCACCAGGTTTCCAAGAGACCCAGTACTTC.

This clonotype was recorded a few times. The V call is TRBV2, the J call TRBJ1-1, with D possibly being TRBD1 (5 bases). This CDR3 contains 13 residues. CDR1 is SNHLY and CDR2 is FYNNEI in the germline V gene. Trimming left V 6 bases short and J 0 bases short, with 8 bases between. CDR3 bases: TGTGCCAGCAGGGGACCTATGAACACTGAAGCTTTCTTT. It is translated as CASRGPMNTEAFF.

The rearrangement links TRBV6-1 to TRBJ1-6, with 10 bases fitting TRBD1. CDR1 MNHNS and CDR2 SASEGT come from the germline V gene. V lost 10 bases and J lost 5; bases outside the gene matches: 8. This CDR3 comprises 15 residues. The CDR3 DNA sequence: TGTGCCACCTGTCCGACAGGGGGCAATAATTCACCCCTCCACTTT. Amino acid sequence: CATCPTGGNNSPLHF.

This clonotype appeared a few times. The CDR3: CSARPTVNQPQHF. DNA of the CDR3: TGCAGTGCTAGACCGACAGTTAATCAGCCCCAGCATTTT. The genes are TRBV20-1 and TRBJ1-5; D is perhaps TRBD1 (5 bases). Trimming shortened V by 2 bases and J by 4 bases, and 9 bases separated the two germline ends. This CDR3 is built from 13 residues. Germline CDR1 reads DFQATT; CDR2 reads SNEGSKA (reference sequence).

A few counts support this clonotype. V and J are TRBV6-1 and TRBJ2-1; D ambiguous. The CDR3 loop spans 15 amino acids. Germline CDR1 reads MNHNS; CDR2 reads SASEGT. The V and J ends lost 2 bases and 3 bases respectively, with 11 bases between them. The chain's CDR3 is CASSELVGGYNEQFF. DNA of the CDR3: TGTGCCAGCAGTGAACTAGTGGGTGGCTACAATGAGCAGTTCTTC.

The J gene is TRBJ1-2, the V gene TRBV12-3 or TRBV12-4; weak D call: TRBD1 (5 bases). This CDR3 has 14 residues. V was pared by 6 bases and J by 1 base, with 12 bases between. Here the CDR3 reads CASSELQGNYGYTF. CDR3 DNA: TGTGCCAGCAGCGAACTTCAGGGTAACTATGGCTACACCTTC.

CDR3 residues: CASSWGGGTEAFF. In DNA, the CDR3 is TGTGCCAGCAGCTGGGGGGGGGGCACTGAAGCTTTCTTT. The chain combines TRBV7-3 with TRBJ1-1; tentative D call: TRBD1 (5 bases). The CDR3 has 13 residues. CDR1 and CDR2 from the germline V gene are SGHTA and FQGTGA. Deletions cut 4 bases from V and 4 bases from J, with 10 bases between.

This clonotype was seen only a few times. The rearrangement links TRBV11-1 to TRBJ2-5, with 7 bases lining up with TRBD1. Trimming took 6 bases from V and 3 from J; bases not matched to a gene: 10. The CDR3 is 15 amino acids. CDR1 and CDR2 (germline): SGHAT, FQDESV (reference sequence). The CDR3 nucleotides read TGTGCCAGCAGGTCTAGGGGACAGCTAAAAGAGACCCAGTACTTC. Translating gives CASRSRGQLKETQYF.

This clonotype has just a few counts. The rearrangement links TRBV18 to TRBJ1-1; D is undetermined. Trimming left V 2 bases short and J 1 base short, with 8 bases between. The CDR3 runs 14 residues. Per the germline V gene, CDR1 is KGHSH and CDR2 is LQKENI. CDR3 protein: CASSPGQKNTEAFF. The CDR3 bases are TGTGCCAGCTCACCAGGGCAGAAGAACACTGAAGCTTTCTTT.

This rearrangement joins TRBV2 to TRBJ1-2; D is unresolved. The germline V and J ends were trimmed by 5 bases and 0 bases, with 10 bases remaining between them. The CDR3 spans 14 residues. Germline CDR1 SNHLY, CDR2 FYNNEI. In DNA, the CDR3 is TGTGCCAGCAGTCTACAGCACTCTAACTATGGCTACACCTTC. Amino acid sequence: CASSLQHSNYGYTF.

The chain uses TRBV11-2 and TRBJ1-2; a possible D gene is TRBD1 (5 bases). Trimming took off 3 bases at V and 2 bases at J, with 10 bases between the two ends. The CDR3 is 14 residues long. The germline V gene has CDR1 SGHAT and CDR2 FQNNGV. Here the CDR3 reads CASSFMGGNYGYTF. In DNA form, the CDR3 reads TGTGCCAGCAGCTTTATGGGGGGGAACTATGGCTACACCTTC.

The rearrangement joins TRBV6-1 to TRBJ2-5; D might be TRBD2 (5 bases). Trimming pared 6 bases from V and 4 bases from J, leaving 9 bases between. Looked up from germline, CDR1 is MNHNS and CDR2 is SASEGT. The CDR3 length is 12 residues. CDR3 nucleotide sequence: TGTGCCAGCAGGGGAGTAAGAGAGACCCAGTACTTC. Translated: CASRGVRETQYF.

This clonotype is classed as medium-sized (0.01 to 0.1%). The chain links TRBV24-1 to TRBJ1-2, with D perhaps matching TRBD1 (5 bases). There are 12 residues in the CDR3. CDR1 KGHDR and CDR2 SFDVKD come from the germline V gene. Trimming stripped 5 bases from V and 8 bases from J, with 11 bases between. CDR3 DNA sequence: TGTGCCACCAGTGCTGGGGCGGGGGGCTACACCTTC. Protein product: CATSAGAGGYTF.